This is a list of T cell receptor beta chains from one sample in a study of immune evolution from preneoplasia to lung adenocarcinoma. Measured with immunoSEQ multiplex PCR; TCRdb has only the in-frame clones, and not every one. The sample carries about 41,000 clones, less than 85% recorded once. What was sequenced was FFPE invasive lung adenocarcinoma tissue. These receptors all come from a person aged 55 to 75 with lung adenocarcinoma. Both conserved end residues are part of each CDR3.

TRBV23-1,TRBJ2-7,CASSPLRRLRLMQYF
TRBV10-3,TRBJ1-2,CAISRGQGDYGYTF
TRBV7-2,TRBJ2-1,CASSLTGNGEQFF
TRBV6-4,TRBJ2-7,CASSLDGNLYEQYF
TRBV25-1,TRBJ2-2,CASSESDRTNTGELFF
TRBV5-1,TRBJ2-3,CASSLDIIDTQYF
TRBV6-5,TRBJ1-1,CASSSTYGNRGRIAFF
TRBV2,TRBJ2-5,CASSRGLHQETQYF
TRBV30,TRBJ1-1,CAWRAREAVGYTEAFF
TRBV7-3,TRBJ2-5,CASSRLAGSQETQYF
TRBV11-2,TRBJ2-2,CASSRRVGSQGTGELFF
TRBV18,TRBJ1-4,CASSPRDTGEKLFF
TRBV6-5,TRBJ2-7,CASRRDYASYEQYF
TRBV28,TRBJ2-7,CASSPIFADTDSYEQYF
TRBV28,TRBJ2-5,CASSFNREETQYF
TRBV7-8,TRBJ2-1,CASSRTGGGYNEQFF
TRBV28,TRBJ1-2,CASRTLTGGYYGYTF